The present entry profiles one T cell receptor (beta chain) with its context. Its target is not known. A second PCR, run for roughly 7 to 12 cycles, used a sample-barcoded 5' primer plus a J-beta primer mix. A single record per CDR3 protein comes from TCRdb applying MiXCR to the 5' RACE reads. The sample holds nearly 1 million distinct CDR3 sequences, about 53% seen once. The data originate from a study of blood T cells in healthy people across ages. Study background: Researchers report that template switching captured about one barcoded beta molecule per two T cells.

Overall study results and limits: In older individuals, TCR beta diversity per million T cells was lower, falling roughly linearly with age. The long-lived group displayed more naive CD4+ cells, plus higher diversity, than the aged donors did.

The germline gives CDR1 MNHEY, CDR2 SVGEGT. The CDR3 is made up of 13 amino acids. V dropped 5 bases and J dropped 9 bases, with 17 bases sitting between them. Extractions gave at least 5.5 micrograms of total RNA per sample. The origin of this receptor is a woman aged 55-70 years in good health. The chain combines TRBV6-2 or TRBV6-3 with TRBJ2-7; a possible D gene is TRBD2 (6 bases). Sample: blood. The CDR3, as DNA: TGTGCCAGCAGTCAGGGAGGAGAGACGGTGCAGTACTTC. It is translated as CASSQGGETVQYF.